Included here is one TCR beta chain sequence, with context. Its cognate antigen is unknown. This specimen comes from a study of shared clonotypes between healthy human individuals. Background on the study: The donor pool was made up of a couple of women and three men aged 18 to 49.

Study-wide findings and caveats: Naive CD4 clonotype sharing across several donors was approximately 5%.

The CDR3 consists of 16 residues. The V segment lost 1 base and the J segment 3 bases; nucleotides outside the gene matches: 7. Germline CDR1 is SQVTM and CDR2 is ANQGSEA. Measured with immunoSEQ multiplex PCR; TCRdb has only the in-frame clones, and not every one. Seen here are millions of clones, around 94% observed once, and the top ten hold over 0.12%. The chain couples TRBV29-1 to TRBJ2-3; 10 nucleotides align to TRBD2. The clonotype comes from a man aged 18 to 29 in good health. The sequenced sample consisted of naive CD4+ T cells sorted from blood. Subset here: CD45RA+ positively selected. In DNA, the CDR3 is TGCAGCGTTGAAGGACTAGCGGGCCGTGGAACAGATACGCAGTATTTT. Amino acids: CSVEGLAGRGTDTQYF.